This entry lists 32 T cell receptor beta chains sequenced from one sample in a study of T cell responses to AZD1222 COVID-19 vaccine (dated by TCRdb to about 2021). The time point label of this sample denotes: baseline before first vaccination. The library was obtained by the immunoSEQ multiplex PCR assay. Held by TCRdb, this immuneACCESS table contains in-frame sequences only and omits some clones. Under half of the omission traces to an unresolved V gene where checked; the cause of the rest is unknown. The sample table lists over 100,000 clones, roughly 86% of them with a count of one. The ten biggest clones cover 9.5% to 15% of the sample. The sample here was peripheral blood, taken on day 0 of AZD1222 vaccination. These TCRs come from an adult in good health.

V and J are TRBV7-3 and TRBJ1-3, with TRBD1 identical over 7 bases. The CDR3 consists of 15 residues. Germline V gene data show CDR1 as SGHTA and CDR2 as FQGTGA. Trimming cost V 5 bases and J 3 bases; bases outside gene matches: 7. Here the CDR3 reads CASSPQGTGGNTIYF. In nucleotides, the CDR3 is TGTGCCAGCAGCCCACAGGGGACGGGTGGAAACACCATATATTTT.

This clone showed up just a few times. The CDR3 reads CASSSGNTIYF. DNA for the CDR3: TGCGCCAGCAGCAGCGGAAACACCATATATTTT. The chain links TRBV4-1 to TRBJ1-3; D is ambiguous. The CDR3 covers 11 residues. V lost 5 bases to trimming and J lost 4 bases, with 3 bases between them. The germline gives CDR1 MGHRA, CDR2 YSYEKL.

The chain has TRBV5-4 and TRBJ1-1, with D possibly being TRBD1 (6 bases). Trimming removed 4 bases from V and 0 bases from J, with 16 bases in between. The CDR3 is made up of 16 amino acids. From germline, CDR1 is SGHNT and CDR2 YYREEE (reference sequence). The CDR3 protein is CASSHGGRPMNTEAFF. The CDR3 region has the DNA TGTGCCAGCAGCCACGGGGGCAGGCCTATGAACACTGAAGCTTTCTTT. The full variable domain, with the rest looked up from reference TRBV5-4 and TRBJ1-1, is ETGVTQSPTHLIKTRGQQVTLRCSSQSGHNTVSWYQQALGQGPQFIFQYYREEENGRGNFPPRFSGLQFPNYSSELNVNALELDDSALYLCASSHGGRPMNTEAFFGQGTRLTVV.

On this clone: Mismatch with germline at one junction end may stem from a read error. Other DNA sequences in the same sample also yield this CDR3. The V call is TRBV3-1 (or the pseudogene TRBV3-2), the J call TRBJ2-7, with TRBD2 as a possible D gene (6 bases). Per the germline V gene, CDR1 is LGHDT and CDR2 is YNNKEL (reference sequence). The CDR3 sequence is 16 residues long. DNA of the CDR3: TGCGCCAGCAGCCAAATGAATGTGGGCGGGATATACGAGCAGTACTTC. Its protein product is CASSQMNVGGIYEQYF.

The V gene is TRBV28, the J gene TRBJ1-1, with unresolved D. CDR1 is MDHEN, CDR2 SYDVKM, per germline. V dropped 5 bases and J dropped 0 bases, with 7 bases sitting between them. This CDR3 region has 13 residues. The CDR3 here is CASSPTLNTEAFF. The CDR3 DNA sequence: TGTGCCAGCAGTCCCACTTTGAACACTGAAGCTTTCTTT.

The V gene is TRBV2, the J gene TRBJ2-7; TRBD2 agrees at 10 bases. There are 16 residues in the CDR3. V was pared by 4 bases and J by 1 base, with 7 bases of the junction left unmatched. The V gene's germline CDR1 is SNHLY and CDR2 FYNNEI. The CDR3 region is CASSVLAGDYSYEQYF. Here the CDR3 DNA reads TGTGCCAGCAGTGTCCTAGCGGGAGATTATTCCTACGAGCAGTACTTC.

This clone has just one count. The chain links TRBV10-3 to TRBJ1-5; D is possibly TRBD1 (5 bases). The CDR3 totals 14 residues. The ends were cut back, 2 bases at V and 3 bases at J, with 8 bases in the middle. Germline V lookup: CDR1 ENHRY, CDR2 SYGVKD. The CDR3 region has the DNA TGTGCCATCAGTGAGCTGGGGGACAATCAGCCCCAGCATTTT. It codes for CAISELGDNQPQHF.

The chain carries TRBV6-6 and TRBJ1-5; no clear D gene. This CDR3 region has 13 residues. V was pared by 6 bases and J by 8 bases, with 14 bases between. The V gene's germline CDR1 is MNHNY and CDR2 SVGAGI (reference sequence). Here the CDR3 DNA reads TGTGCCAGCAGCCCCACAGATGTGGAGCCCCAGCATTTT. Translating it yields CASSPTDVEPQHF.

The rearrangement uses TRBV28 and TRBJ2-7, with TRBD2 matching 12 bases. The V and J ends lost 5 bases and 5 bases, in that order; junction bases with no gene match: 4. The CDR3 consists of 14 residues. Germline V gene lookup returns CDR1 MDHEN and CDR2 SYDVKM. The CDR3 loop reads CASSRTSGADEQYF. CDR3 DNA: TGTGCCAGCAGTAGGACTAGCGGGGCTGACGAGCAGTACTTC.

This clone was recorded a few times. The V gene is TRBV27, the J gene TRBJ2-1, with D tentatively TRBD1 (5 bases). The CDR3 has 15 residues. Trimming took 3 bases from V and 8 from J, leaving 17 bases between them. Germline V lookup: CDR1 MNHEY, CDR2 SMNVEV (reference sequence). CDR3 loop: CASSLLQASEDEQFF. DNA for the CDR3: TGTGCCAGCAGTTTGTTACAGGCGAGTGAGGATGAGCAGTTCTTC.

The chain links TRBV27 to TRBJ2-7; D remains ambiguous. CDR1 and CDR2 (germline): MNHEY, SMNVEV (reference sequence). The CDR3 extends over 12 amino acids. Trimming stripped 0 bases from V and 3 bases from J, with 3 bases between. The CDR3 sequence is CASSLSRYEQYF. CDR3 DNA sequence: TGTGCCAGCAGTTTATCCCGCTACGAGCAGTACTTC.

This clone was counted only a few times. The V call is TRBV10-3, the J call TRBJ2-1; 16 positions match TRBD2. Germline CDR1 and CDR2: ENHRY and SYGVKD. Germline trimming cut 3 bases from V and 9 bases from J; bases unmatched to any gene: 5. CDR3 size: 16 residues. CDR3 region: CAISEGTSGRASEQFF. The CDR3 bases are TGTGCCATCAGTGAAGGGACTAGCGGGAGGGCTAGTGAGCAGTTCTTC.

At least ten counts were recorded for this clone. This chain uses TRBV7-3 with TRBJ2-2, with 10 nucleotides matching TRBD1. After removal of 5 bases from V and 3 bases from J, the junction contained 9 bases not matched to a gene. The CDR3 covers 17 residues. Germline V lookup: CDR1 SGHTA, CDR2 FQGTGA. This CDR3 is CASSNYRDRGDTGELFF. The CDR3 DNA reads TGTGCCAGCAGCAATTACCGGGACAGGGGAGACACCGGGGAGCTGTTTTTT.

The chain carries TRBV4-2 and TRBJ1-3; D perhaps matches TRBD1 (5 bases). The CDR3 is 15 amino acids. Germline V CDR1 and CDR2: LGHNA, YNFKEQ. V was pared by 0 bases and J by 2 bases, with 8 bases between. CDR3 DNA sequence: TGTGCCAGCAGCCAAGATCGGGGGACTGGAAACACCATATATTTT. It is translated as CASSQDRGTGNTIYF.

The J gene is TRBJ1-1, the V gene TRBV6-1, with TRBD1 matching over 7 bases. The CDR3 contains 17 residues. The ends lost 2 bases at V and 6 bases at J; junction bases unmatched: 15. In germline, CDR1 is MNHNS, CDR2 SASEGT. This CDR3 reads CASSERFRVRGFPEAFF. The CDR3 DNA sequence: TGTGCCAGCAGTGAACGATTCCGGGTCAGGGGGTTTCCTGAAGCTTTCTTT.

The chain recombines TRBV11-2 with TRBJ2-2, with D hard to call. CDR1 SGHAT and CDR2 FQNNGV come from the germline V gene. The CDR3 consists of 12 residues. Trimming removed 6 bases from V and 5 bases from J, with 7 bases in between. The CDR3 DNA sequence: TGTGCCAGCAGGTCTGGAACCGGGGAGCTGTTTTTT. Its translation is CASRSGTGELFF.

This clone showed up many times. The chain couples TRBV29-1 to TRBJ2-1; D is unresolved. This CDR3 is built from 15 residues. CDR1 and CDR2 (germline): SQVTM, ANQGSEA. Between the trimmed V and J ends, which lost 2 bases and 8 bases, there was a span of 19 bases. This CDR3 reads CSVETGPLRAYEQFF. The CDR3, as DNA: TGCAGCGTTGAAACTGGACCACTTAGAGCATATGAGCAGTTCTTC.

The chain uses TRBV7-6 and TRBJ1-6; D not resolved. From germline, CDR1 is SGHVS and CDR2 FNYEAQ. CDR3 size: 15 residues. V was cut by 1 base and J by 7 bases, with 11 bases left in between. CDR3 region: CASSLEPKRNSPLHF. In nucleotides, the CDR3 is TGTGCCAGCAGCTTAGAACCGAAGCGAAATTCACCCCTCCACTTT. Together with reference TRBV7-6 and TRBJ1-6, the CDR3 gives the full variable domain: GAGVSQSPRYKVTKRGQDVALRCDPISGHVSLYWYRQALGQGPEFLTYFNYEAQQDKSGLPNDRFSAERPEGSISTLTIQRTEQRDSAMYRCASSLEPKRNSPLHFGNGTRLTVT.

This chain connects TRBV6-2 or TRBV6-3 to TRBJ1-2; D may be TRBD1 (5 bases). V gave up 5 bases and J gave up 8 bases, with 15 bases separating them. Germline CDR1 is MNHEY and CDR2 is SVGEGT. This CDR3 comprises 13 residues. The CDR3 region has the DNA TGTGCCAGCAGTGCGGGACCGCGTGTGGGCTACACCTTC. It translates to CASSAGPRVGYTF.

The chain combines TRBV6-5 with TRBJ2-7; 9 nucleotides align to TRBD1. The CDR3 extends over 15 amino acids. CDR1 and CDR2 (germline): MNHEY, SVGAGI. Trimming at V came to 6 bases and at J to 3 bases, leaving 9 bases not matched to a gene. CDR3 protein: CASSVTPGQGYEQYF. In DNA form, the CDR3 reads TGTGCCAGCAGCGTCACTCCGGGACAGGGCTACGAGCAGTACTTC.

The V call is TRBV18, the J call TRBJ1-2, with 12 bases aligning to TRBD1. Germline loops: CDR1 KGHSH, CDR2 LQKENI. The V gene end was trimmed by 0 bases and the J gene end by 8 bases; junction bases not matched to a gene: 4. The CDR3 has 15 residues. In nucleotides, the CDR3 is TGTGCCAGCTCACCACCGGGACAGGGGGCCTTAGGCTACACCTTC. Translated, it gives CASSPPGQGALGYTF.

This clone was observed once. The V call is TRBV10-2, the J call TRBJ1-2; a possible D gene is TRBD1 (6 bases). Trimming stripped 2 bases from V and 2 bases from J, with 12 bases between. This CDR3 comprises 15 residues. Per the germline V gene, CDR1 is WSHSY and CDR2 is SAAADI. For the CDR3, the DNA is TGCGCCAGCAGTGAGGGTGATGGACAGAACTATGGCTACACCTTC. Its translation: CASSEGDGQNYGYTF.

V is TRBV19 and J is TRBJ1-2, with D possibly TRBD1 on 6 matching bases. The V gene lost 5 bases and the J gene lost 3 bases, with 10 bases spanning the gap. The CDR3 spans 13 residues. CDR1 is LNHDA and CDR2 is SQIVND in the germline V gene (reference sequence). Here the CDR3 DNA reads TGTGCCAGTAGTCAGGGGCTAGACTATGGCTACACCTTC. Amino acid sequence: CASSQGLDYGYTF.

This chain uses TRBV19 with TRBJ1-2, with 10 bases matching TRBD1. Germline CDR1 LNHDA, CDR2 SQIVND (reference sequence). This CDR3 has 12 residues. Here the CDR3 DNA reads TGTCCCCCACGACAGGGGGCGACGGGCTACACCTTC. This sequence encodes CPPRQGATGYTF.

The CDR3 loop is CASSQDPGGNNNEKLFF. The CDR3 DNA reads TGCGCCAGCAGCCAAGATCCGGGGGGCAACAATAATGAAAAACTGTTTTTT. J is TRBJ1-4 and V is TRBV4-3; possibly TRBD1 for D (6 bases). CDR1 and CDR2 from the germline V gene are LGHNA and YSLEER. CDR3 length equals 17 residues. Trimming left V 0 bases short and J 4 bases short, with 15 bases between.

J is TRBJ2-1 and V is TRBV5-1, with D perhaps given as TRBD1 or TRBD2 (5 bases each). Germline CDR1 SGHRS, CDR2 YFSETQ. The CDR3 is 17 residues long. Trimming took 2 bases from V and 0 from J, leaving 15 bases between them. Here the CDR3 reads CASSFNGGPTSYNEQFF. CDR3 coding DNA: TGCGCCAGCAGCTTTAATGGGGGACCTACCTCCTACAATGAGCAGTTCTTC.

This clone was observed a single time. The rearrangement links TRBV6-2 or TRBV6-3 to TRBJ1-6; D not certain. CDR1 and CDR2 (germline): MNHEY, SVGEGT. Trimming pared 2 bases from V and 6 bases from J, leaving 29 bases between. CDR3 length: 21 amino acids. The CDR3 loop reads CASSYPSSSPGRTYTNSPLHF. CDR3 bases: TGTGCCAGCAGTTACCCGAGTTCATCCCCGGGCCGGACTTATACTAATTCACCCCTCCACTTT.

J is TRBJ2-2 and V is TRBV10-3; 12 nucleotides agree with TRBD2. Looked up from germline, CDR1 is ENHRY and CDR2 is SYGVKD. The CDR3 has 19 residues. The J segment lost 0 bases and the V segment lost 0 bases, leaving 5 bases of the junction unmatched. The CDR3 DNA reads as TGTGCCATCAGTGAGTCACTAGCGGGGGGCTTCGCGAACACCGGGGAGCTGTTTTTT. It codes for CAISESLAGGFANTGELFF.

CDR3 nucleotide sequence: TGTGCCAGCAGTATCACACAGGGGACTGGAAACACCATATATTTT. Its translation: CASSITQGTGNTIYF. The chain combines TRBV7-2 with TRBJ1-3, with 7 bases lining up with TRBD1. This CDR3 has 15 residues. The V segment lost 6 bases and the J segment 2 bases; nucleotides outside the gene matches: 7. Germline CDR1 and CDR2: SGHTA and FQGNSA. The full variable domain, completed using reference TRBV7-2 and TRBJ1-3, is GAGVSQSPSNKVTEKGKDVELRCDPISGHTALYWYRQSLGQGLEFLIYFQGNSAPDKSGLPSDRFSAERTGGSVSTLTIQRTQQEDSAVYLCASSITQGTGNTIYFGEGSWLTVV.

This sequence joins TRBV7-9 and TRBJ1-1; 9 bases match TRBD1. This CDR3 contains 15 residues. The germline V gene encodes CDR1 SEHNR and CDR2 FQNEAQ (reference sequence). Trimming cost V 0 bases and J 5 bases; bases outside gene matches: 4. The CDR3 region is CASSLAQGAPTEAFF. The CDR3 coding sequence is TGTGCCAGCAGCTTAGCACAGGGGGCGCCTACTGAAGCTTTCTTT.

CDR3 in amino acids: CASSPGAGNSNQPQHF. DNA for the CDR3: TGTGCCAGCTCCCCCGGGGCAGGGAATAGCAATCAGCCCCAGCATTTT. The J gene is TRBJ1-5, the V gene TRBV18; a possible D gene is TRBD1 (5 bases). The ends were cut back, 6 bases at V and 0 bases at J, with 15 bases in the middle. Germline values: CDR1 KGHSH, CDR2 LQKENI. This CDR3 region has 16 residues.

The chain couples TRBV27 to TRBJ1-5; D is unclear. Per the germline V gene, CDR1 is MNHEY and CDR2 is SMNVEV (reference sequence). The CDR3 has 15 residues. Trimming cost V 3 bases and J 0 bases, with 9 bases left between them. CDR3 sequence: CASSFSRYSNQPQHF. As DNA, the CDR3 is TGTGCCAGCAGTTTTTCCAGGTATAGCAATCAGCCCCAGCATTTT.